This T cell receptor beta chain was sequenced during a study of beta chain features in type 1 diabetes (dated 2018 in TCRdb). For context, the study as a whole: Patients and healthy donors did not differ in mean age, gender distribution, total cell number or subset yield. In the study, recently diagnosed type 1 diabetes patients and matched healthy donors were compared on the TCRB repertoires of their sorted circulating CD4+ T cell subsets. Naive and central memory subsets were obtained from all 28 donors, but regulatory and stem cell-like memory subsets were isolated from only 8 patients and 8 healthy donors. A total of roughly 98,000,000 sorted cells were examined across all samples, and RNA yield correlated strongly with the number of cells per subset. On the study overall, not on this receptor specifically: Because cDNA rather than genomic DNA was sequenced, highly expressing activated cells could have been over-represented, although no difference in activation and CD3 levels was found between groups. Fewer insertions and more nucleotide deletions at VDJ recombination sites were observed in patients with type 1 diabetes, implying thymic rearrangement abnormalities. A moderate but significant shortening of TCRB CDR3 length was observed in type 1 diabetes patients in all four CD4+ subsets. HLA sub-analyses involved small numbers of individuals, so any influence of HLA type on TCRB rearrangement remained unresolved. PCR might favor shorter templates, but patient and control samples were amplified and corrected together, so any skew would affect both groups equally. The naive, central memory and regulatory TCRB repertoires appeared to resemble one another more closely among patients than among healthy donors.

CDR1 MDHEN and CDR2 SYDVKM were looked up in the germline V gene. The CDR3 sequence holds 17 residues, the cysteine and phenylalanine included. The only DNA kept is the CDR3, 51 bases in frame from the first base. Unmatched junction bases come to 13, with V trimmed by 8 bases and J by 0 bases. The entire amount of isolated RNA was reverse transcribed using the High Capacity cDNA Reverse Transcription Kit, so the sequenced TCRB transcripts were expressed ones. Naive, central memory and regulatory T cell samples underwent deep immunoSEQ sequencing, averaging approximately 3.3 million total reads per sample. After sorted cells were lysed in RLT buffer, RNA was extracted with DNase-treated RNeasy Micro or Mini kits, with the choice depending on cell number. Each cell subset was processed separately to prevent cross-contamination, with patient and healthy donor samples processed together. The immunoSEQ multiplex PCR was used to amplify TCRB sequences from cDNA, yielding 87-bp fragments that span the CDR3 region. Amplicons were sequenced on the Illumina HiSeq platform. As for the original processing: PCR bias was corrected computationally using synthetic template baselines, and reads within Hamming distance 2 were collapsed, with unmergeable singletons discarded. Reads were aligned against IMGT so that V, D and J genes, CDR3 length and insertions or deletions at six rearrangement sites could be assigned. Within each subset, clonotype counts were normalized to sorted cell number, after which true diversity and Gini coefficients were computed with the tcR R package. The overlap coefficient, calculated on TCRB nucleotide sequences, was used to quantify repertoire sharing. TCRdb carries this immuneACCESS record with in-frame sequences only. Its versions omit some clonotypes, under half of them owing to an unresolved V gene in the studies checked, with the rest unexplained. The V and J calls and clone size come from that table; D and trimming were worked out from the DNA. The sample yields about 120,000 clones; roughly 15% were counted once. The ten largest clones add up to around 2.5% of the sample.

This clone showed up just a few times. Its target antigen remains unknown. Base qualities are not provided; no much larger clone lies one nucleotide away. Each donor gave one peripheral blood draw, approximately 110 mL on average, collected into heparinised tubes. Naive, central memory, regulatory and stem cell-like memory CD4+ T cells were sorted on a BD FACSAria II using a panel including CD45RO, CCR7, CD25, CD127, CD95 and CD27. Every sorted population had a purity above 98%. PBMCs were isolated right away by Lymphoprep density gradient centrifugation and were stained directly, without culture. To minimize batch effects, samples were stained and sorted in pairs, one healthy donor with one patient per experiment.

This TCR came from a man aged 25 to 45 with type 1 diabetes. The sequence is built from TRBV28 and TRBJ2-1, and 7 junction bases match TRBD2. Sequencing was carried out using central memory CD4+ T cells from blood. Here is the DNA: TGTGCCAGCTCGTTGGAGGCTAGCGGAGGCTCCTACAATGAGCAGTTCTTC. It codes for CASSLEASGGSYNEQFF.